This TCR beta chain was observed in a study of blood T cell repertoires in COVID-19. Repertoires were generated with immunoSEQ multiplex PCR, while TCRdb's copy carries only in-frame clones and drops some. The profile shows under 200,000 clones, 79% of them singletons. V was cut by 6 bases and J by 0 bases, with 9 bases left in between. Germline CDR1 reads SNHLY; CDR2 reads FYNNEI. This CDR3 comprises 14 residues. The receptor was isolated from a woman aged 55-69 years with COVID-19, enrolled during active disease. The source material was peripheral blood. The chain combines TRBV2 with TRBJ2-4, with TRBD2 as a possible D gene (5 bases). DNA of the CDR3: TGTGCCAGCAGGGACTCGTCAGCCAAAAACATTCAGTACTTC. It translates to CASRDSSAKNIQYF.